This is a list of T cell receptor beta chains from one sample in a study of T cell responses to AZD1222 COVID-19 vaccine. This table comes from immunoSEQ multiplex PCR, and its TCRdb copy is limited to in-frame clones, with some not included. The data show over 150,000 clones, approximately 93% seen once. The material sequenced was peripheral blood, taken 28 days after the second AZD1222 dose. Every receptor here comes from an adult who received the AZD1222 COVID-19 vaccine. Each CDR3 is given with its conserved first and last residue. The D gene is left open where the match is weak. Clone sizes are given selectively: once, few, many, or a class where the clone is expanded.

J gene | V gene | CDR3 length | clone size | D gene | CDR3 protein | CDR3 DNA
TRBJ1-2 | TRBV2 | 15 | NA | TRBD1 | CASSEGQGANYGYTF | TGTGCCAGCAGTGAGGGACAGGGGGCTAACTATGGCTACACCTTC
TRBJ1-3 | TRBV5-1 | 17 | few | TRBD1 | CASSLDRGSGTGNTIYF | TGCGCCAGCAGCTTAGACAGGGGGAGTGGGACTGGAAACACCATATATTTT
TRBJ2-5 | TRBV19 | 13 | once | NA | CASRVLGQETQYF | TGTGCCAGTAGGGTGTTGGGTCAAGAGACCCAGTACTTC
TRBJ1-2 | TRBV3-1/TRBV3-2 | 15 | NA | NA | CASSQVPPGLYGYTF | TGTGCCAGCAGCCAAGTCCCACCGGGACTCTATGGCTACACCTTC
TRBJ2-1 | TRBV3-1/TRBV3-2 | 15 | NA | TRBD2 | CASSRTSGAYNEQFF | TGTGCCAGCAGTCGGACTAGCGGAGCCTACAATGAGCAGTTCTTC
TRBJ2-1 | TRBV11-3 | 15 | NA | TRBD2 | CASSFSSGRGDEQFF | TGTGCCAGCAGCTTCTCCAGCGGGAGGGGCGATGAGCAGTTCTTC
TRBJ2-2 | TRBV9 | 16 | NA | TRBD2 | CASSVGTSGRTGELFF | TGTGCCAGCAGCGTAGGGACTAGCGGGAGGACCGGGGAGCTGTTTTTT
TRBJ1-1 | TRBV19 | 14 | once | NA | CASKRGWVNTEAFF | TGTGCCAGTAAAAGGGGGTGGGTGAACACTGAAGCTTTCTTT
TRBJ2-3 | TRBV9 | 14 | once | NA | CASSVVGGAGTQYF | TGTGCCAGCAGCGTAGTTGGCGGGGCAGGTACGCAGTATTTT
TRBJ1-6 | TRBV6-5 | 15 | NA | TRBD1 | CASRAGGAGNSPLHF | TGTGCCAGCAGGGCAGGGGGCGCGGGGAATTCACCCCTCCACTTT
TRBJ2-1 | TRBV5-1 | 17 | NA | NA | CASSFLDSQTGYNEQFF | TGCGCCAGCAGCTTTCTGGACTCCCAGACGGGGTACAATGAGCAGTTCTTC
TRBJ1-1 | TRBV27 | 16 | NA | TRBD1 | CASRKVRDSRRTEAFF | TGTGCCAGCAGAAAGGTAAGGGACAGTAGAAGGACTGAAGCTTTCTTT
TRBJ2-2 | TRBV24-1 | 16 | NA | TRBD2 | CATSDSGLADTGELFF | TGTGCCACCAGTGACTCGGGACTAGCGGACACCGGGGAGCTGTTTTTT
TRBJ2-1 | TRBV3-1/TRBV3-2 | 15 | NA | NA | CASSQGERAWSEQFF | TGTGCCAGCAGCCAAGGAGAAAGGGCCTGGAGTGAGCAGTTCTTC
TRBJ2-1 | TRBV19 | 13 | NA | NA | CATSWSRYNEQFF | TGTGCCACCTCCTGGAGCCGGTACAATGAGCAGTTCTTC
TRBJ2-3 | TRBV28 | 14 | NA | NA | CASSFVGSGDTQYF | TGTGCCAGCAGTTTCGTGGGGAGCGGGGATACGCAGTATTTT
TRBJ2-3 | TRBV12-5 | 14 | NA | NA | CASGFGQGADTQYF | TGTGCTAGTGGTTTTGGGCAAGGAGCAGATACGCAGTATTTT
TRBJ2-7 | TRBV7-2 | 14 | NA | TRBD2 | CASSPGSGAGEQYF | TGTGCCAGCAGCCCGGGGAGCGGGGCGGGGGAGCAGTACTTC
TRBJ2-7 | TRBV12-3/TRBV12-4 | 13 | NA | TRBD1 | CASSRDRSYEQYF | TGTGCCAGCAGCAGGGACAGGAGTTACGAGCAGTACTTC
TRBJ1-4 | TRBV28 | 14 | once | NA | CASSFLDRNEKLFF | TGTGCCAGCAGTTTTCTCGACCGGAATGAAAAACTGTTTTTT
TRBJ2-7 | TRBV15 | 15 | NA | NA | CATSRDPAGSNEQYF | TGTGCCACCAGCAGAGATCCGGCAGGGTCCAACGAGCAGTACTTC
TRBJ2-2 | TRBV28 | 14 | NA | TRBD1 | CASAPQGTTGELFF | TGTGCCAGCGCCCCACAGGGGACCACCGGGGAGCTGTTTTTT
TRBJ2-1 | TRBV3-1/TRBV3-2 | 15 | NA | NA | CASSPPGSSYNEQFF | TGTGCCAGCAGCCCACCCGGAAGCTCCTACAATGAGCAGTTCTTC
TRBJ1-1 | TRBV29-1 | 13 | NA | NA | CSARGGGNTEAFF | TGCAGCGCTCGCGGGGGGGGAAACACTGAAGCTTTCTTT
TRBJ1-2 | TRBV28 | 14 | once | NA | CASSLSGTLRGYTF | TGTGCCAGCAGTTTAAGCGGGACCCTGCGCGGCTACACCTTC
TRBJ2-7 | TRBV6-5 | 14 | NA | NA | CASSPASVSYEQYF | TGTGCCAGCAGCCCCGCTTCGGTGTCCTACGAGCAGTACTTC
TRBJ2-7 | TRBV9 | 14 | NA | NA | CASSGDQGRGEQYF | TGTGCCAGCAGCGGAGATCAGGGTCGGGGGGAGCAGTACTTC